This T cell receptor beta chain appears in the sequencing data of a study of T-cell reconstitution after alpha-beta-depleted transplantation in children. As concerns this clonotype: Its antigen remains unknown. It may be a read error: a sequence one base away is much more abundant.

Study observations and caveats: Diversity of TCRbeta at day 60 was high in some patients, arising from surviving recipient T cells and thymic progenitors.

Germline CDR1 SGHDT, CDR2 YYEEEE. The CDR3 consists of 13 residues. Unique molecular identifiers were used in preparing the TCRbeta library. TCRdb analysed the PCR reads with MiXCR anew, one entry per CDR3 protein. The sample consists of roughly 76,000 distinct CDR3 sequences, about 11% of them appearing once. This receptor was taken from a boy aged 10-17 years with acute myeloid leukemia, due to receive a stem cell transplant. This chain links TRBV5-6 with TRBJ1-4; D may be TRBD1 (5 bases). This specimen consisted of PBMCs, obtained before TCRalphabeta/CD19-depleted stem cell transplant. The CDR3 DNA reads TGTGGCAGCAGCTTGAGACAGTTTGAAAAACTGTTTTTT. Translation gives CGSSLRQFEKLFF.